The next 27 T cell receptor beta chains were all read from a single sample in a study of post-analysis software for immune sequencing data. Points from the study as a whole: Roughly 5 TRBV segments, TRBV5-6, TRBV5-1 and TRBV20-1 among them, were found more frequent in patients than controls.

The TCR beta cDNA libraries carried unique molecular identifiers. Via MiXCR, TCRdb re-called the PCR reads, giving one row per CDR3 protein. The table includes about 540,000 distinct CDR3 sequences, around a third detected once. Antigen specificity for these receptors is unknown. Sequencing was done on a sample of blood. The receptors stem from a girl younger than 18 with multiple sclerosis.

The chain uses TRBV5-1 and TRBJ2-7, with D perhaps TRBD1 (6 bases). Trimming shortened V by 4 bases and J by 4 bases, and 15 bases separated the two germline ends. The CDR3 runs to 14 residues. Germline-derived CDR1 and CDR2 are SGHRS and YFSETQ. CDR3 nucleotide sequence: TGCGCCAGCAGCCCGGATCAGGGGTGGTACGAGCAGTACTTC. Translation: CASSPDQGWYEQYF.

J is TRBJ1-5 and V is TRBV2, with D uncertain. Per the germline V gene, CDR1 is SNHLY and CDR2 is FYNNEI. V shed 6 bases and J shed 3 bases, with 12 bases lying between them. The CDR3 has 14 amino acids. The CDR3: CASSDWGHNQPQHF. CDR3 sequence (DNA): TGTGCCAGCAGCGACTGGGGTCACAATCAGCCCCAGCATTTT.

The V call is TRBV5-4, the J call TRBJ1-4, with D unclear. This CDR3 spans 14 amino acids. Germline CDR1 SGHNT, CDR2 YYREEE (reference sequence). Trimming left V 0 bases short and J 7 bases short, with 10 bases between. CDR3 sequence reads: CASSLGFRAEKLFF. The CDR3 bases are TGTGCCAGCAGCTTGGGTTTCCGAGCTGAAAAACTGTTTTTT.

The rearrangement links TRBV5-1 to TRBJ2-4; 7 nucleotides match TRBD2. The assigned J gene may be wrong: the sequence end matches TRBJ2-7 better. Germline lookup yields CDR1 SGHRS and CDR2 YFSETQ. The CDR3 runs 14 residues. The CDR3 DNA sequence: TGCGCCAGCAGCTTGGGGGGACTAATATACGAGCAGTACTTC. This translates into CASSLGGLIYEQYF.

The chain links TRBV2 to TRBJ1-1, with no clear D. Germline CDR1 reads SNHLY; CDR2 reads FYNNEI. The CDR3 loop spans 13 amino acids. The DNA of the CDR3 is TGTGCTCAGTCGTCCACAGCGAACACTGAAGCTTTCTTT. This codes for CAQSSTANTEAFF. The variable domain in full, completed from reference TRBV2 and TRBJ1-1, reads EPEVTQTPSHQVTQMGQEVILRCVPISNHLYFYWYRQILGQKVEFLVSFYNNEISEKSEIFDDQFSVERPDGSNFTLKIRSTKLEDSAMYFCAQSSTANTEAFFGQGTRLTVV.

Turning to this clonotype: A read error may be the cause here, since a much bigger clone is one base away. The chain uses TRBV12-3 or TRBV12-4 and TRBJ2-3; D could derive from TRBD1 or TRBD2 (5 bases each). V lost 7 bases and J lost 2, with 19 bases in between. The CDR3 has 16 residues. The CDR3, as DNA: TGTGCCAGCACCGAGGGACGAGCGGCCACCACAGATACGCAGTATTTT. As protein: CASTEGRAATTDTQYF.

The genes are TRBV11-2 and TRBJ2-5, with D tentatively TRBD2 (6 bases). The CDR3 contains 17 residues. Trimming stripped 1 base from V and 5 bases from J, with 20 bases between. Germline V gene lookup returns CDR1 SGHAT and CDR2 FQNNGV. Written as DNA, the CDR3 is TGTGCCAGCAGCTTAGGGGAGGAGGCACTCTGGGTCGAGACCCAGTACTTC. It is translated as CASSLGEEALWVETQYF.

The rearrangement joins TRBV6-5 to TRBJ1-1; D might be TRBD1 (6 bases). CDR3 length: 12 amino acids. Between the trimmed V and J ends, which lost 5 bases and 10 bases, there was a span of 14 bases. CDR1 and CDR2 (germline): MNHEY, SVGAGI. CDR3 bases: TGTGCCAGCAGTCCCTTGACAGGCGCAGCTTTCTTT. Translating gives CASSPLTGAAFF.

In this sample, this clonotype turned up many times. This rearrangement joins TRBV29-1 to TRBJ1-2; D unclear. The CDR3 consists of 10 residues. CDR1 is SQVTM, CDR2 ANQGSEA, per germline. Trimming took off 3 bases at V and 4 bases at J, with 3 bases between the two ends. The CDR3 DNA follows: TGCAGCGTTGACGGCTATGGCTACACCTTC. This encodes CSVDGYGYTF.

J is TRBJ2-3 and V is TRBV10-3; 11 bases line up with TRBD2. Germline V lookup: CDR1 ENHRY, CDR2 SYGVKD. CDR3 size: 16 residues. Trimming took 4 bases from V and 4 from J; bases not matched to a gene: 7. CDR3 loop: CAISALAGLAADTQYF. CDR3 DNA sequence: TGTGCCATCAGTGCCCTCGCGGGACTAGCGGCAGATACGCAGTATTTT.

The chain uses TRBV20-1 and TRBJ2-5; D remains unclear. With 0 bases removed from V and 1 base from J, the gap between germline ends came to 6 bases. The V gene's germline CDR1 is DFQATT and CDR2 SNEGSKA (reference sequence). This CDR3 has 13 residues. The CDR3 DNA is TGCAGTGCTAGAGATCCACTCCAAGAGACCCAGTACTTC. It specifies CSARDPLQETQYF.

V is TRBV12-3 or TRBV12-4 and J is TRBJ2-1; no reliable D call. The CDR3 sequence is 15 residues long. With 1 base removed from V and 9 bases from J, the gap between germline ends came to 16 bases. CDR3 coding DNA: TGTGCCAGCAGTTTAGTCGGTCAACACTCGGTTGAGCAGTTCTTC. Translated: CASSLVGQHSVEQFF.

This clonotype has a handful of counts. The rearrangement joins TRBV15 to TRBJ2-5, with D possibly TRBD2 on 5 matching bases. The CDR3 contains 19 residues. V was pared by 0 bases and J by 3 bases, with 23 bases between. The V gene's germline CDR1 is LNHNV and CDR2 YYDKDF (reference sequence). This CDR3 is CATSRDRTGLRGREETQYF. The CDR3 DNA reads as TGTGCCACCAGCAGAGACCGAACGGGTCTCCGGGGAAGAGAAGAGACCCAGTACTTC.

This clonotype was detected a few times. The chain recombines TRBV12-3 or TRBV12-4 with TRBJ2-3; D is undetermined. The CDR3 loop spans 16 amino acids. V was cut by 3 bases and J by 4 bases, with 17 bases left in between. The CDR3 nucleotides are TGTGCCAGCAGTTTCTCGGCGGTGGAGTTTTCAGATACGCAGTATTTT. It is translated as CASSFSAVEFSDTQYF.

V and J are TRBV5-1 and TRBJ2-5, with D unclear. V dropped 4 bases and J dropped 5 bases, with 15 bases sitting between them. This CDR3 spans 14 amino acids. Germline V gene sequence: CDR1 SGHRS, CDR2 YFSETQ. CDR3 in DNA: TGCGCCAGCAGCCTACCAAACGGGTATGAGACCCAGTACTTC. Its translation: CASSLPNGYETQYF.

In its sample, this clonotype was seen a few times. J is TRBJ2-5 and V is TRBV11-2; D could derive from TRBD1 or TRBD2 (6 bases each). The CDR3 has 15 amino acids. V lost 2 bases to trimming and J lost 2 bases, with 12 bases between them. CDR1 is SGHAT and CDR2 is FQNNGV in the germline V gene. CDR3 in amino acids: CASSLFRGPQETQYF. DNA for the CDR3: TGTGCCAGCAGCTTATTTCGGGGGCCACAAGAGACCCAGTACTTC.

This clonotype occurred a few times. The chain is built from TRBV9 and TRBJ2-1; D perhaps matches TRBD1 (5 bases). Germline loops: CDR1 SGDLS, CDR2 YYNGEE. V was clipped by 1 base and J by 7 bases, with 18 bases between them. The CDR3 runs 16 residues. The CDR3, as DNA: TGTGCCAGCAGCGTACCCCCTCCCTACCCAGGGAATGAGCAGTTCTTC. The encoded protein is CASSVPPPYPGNEQFF.

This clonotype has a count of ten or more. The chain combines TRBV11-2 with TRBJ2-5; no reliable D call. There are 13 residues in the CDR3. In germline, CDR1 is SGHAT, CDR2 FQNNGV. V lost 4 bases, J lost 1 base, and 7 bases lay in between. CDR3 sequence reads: CASSSGPQETQYF. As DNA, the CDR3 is TGTGCCAGCAGCTCCGGCCCCCAAGAGACCCAGTACTTC.

The CDR3 region has the DNA TGTGCCAGCAGTAGGGTCCGAGAAGCTTTCTTT. Amino acid sequence: CASSRVREAFF. The chain carries TRBV12-3 or TRBV12-4 and TRBJ1-1; no firm D call. This CDR3 is 11 amino acids long. V was trimmed by 5 bases and J by 8 bases, leaving 9 bases between them.

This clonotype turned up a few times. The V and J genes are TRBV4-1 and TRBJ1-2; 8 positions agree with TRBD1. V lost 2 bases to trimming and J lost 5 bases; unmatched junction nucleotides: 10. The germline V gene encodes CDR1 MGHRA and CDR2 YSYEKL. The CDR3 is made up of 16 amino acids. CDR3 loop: CASSQPRQGRGYGYTF. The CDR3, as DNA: TGCGCCAGCAGCCAACCCCGACAGGGGCGGGGGTATGGCTACACCTTC.

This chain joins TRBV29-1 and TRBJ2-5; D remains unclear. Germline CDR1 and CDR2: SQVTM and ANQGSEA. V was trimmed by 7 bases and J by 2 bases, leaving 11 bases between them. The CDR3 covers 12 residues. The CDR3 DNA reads TGCAGCGCAAAGGCCGGGCAAGAGACCCAGTACTTC. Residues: CSAKAGQETQYF.

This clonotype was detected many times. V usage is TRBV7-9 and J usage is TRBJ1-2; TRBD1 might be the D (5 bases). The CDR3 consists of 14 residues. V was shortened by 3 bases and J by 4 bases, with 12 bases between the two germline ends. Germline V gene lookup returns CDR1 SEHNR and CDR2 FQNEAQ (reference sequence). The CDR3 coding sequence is TGTGCCAGCAGCTTGACGACAGAAATCTATGGCTACACCTTC. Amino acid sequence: CASSLTTEIYGYTF.

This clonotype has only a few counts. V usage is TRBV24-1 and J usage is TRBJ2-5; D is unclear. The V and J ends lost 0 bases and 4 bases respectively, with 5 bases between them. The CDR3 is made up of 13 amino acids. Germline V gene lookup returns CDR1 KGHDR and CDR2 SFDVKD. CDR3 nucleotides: TGTGCCACCAGTGATTTGGGAAGAGAGACCCAGTACTTC. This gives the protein CATSDLGRETQYF.

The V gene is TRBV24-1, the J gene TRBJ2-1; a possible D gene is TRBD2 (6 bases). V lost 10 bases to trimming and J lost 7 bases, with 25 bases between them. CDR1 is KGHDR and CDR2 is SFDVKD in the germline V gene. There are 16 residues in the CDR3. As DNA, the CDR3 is TGTGCCACAAGTAGGGGACTCGTGGGCCAAAGGAATGAGCAGTTCTTC. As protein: CATSRGLVGQRNEQFF.

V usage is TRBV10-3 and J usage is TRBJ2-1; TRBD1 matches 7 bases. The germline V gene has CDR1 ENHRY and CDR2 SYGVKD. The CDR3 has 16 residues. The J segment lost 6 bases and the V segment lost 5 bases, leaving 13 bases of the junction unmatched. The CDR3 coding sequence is TGTGCCATCAGTATACTTGACAGGGAATTGGTCAATGAGCAGTTCTTC. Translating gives CAISILDRELVNEQFF.

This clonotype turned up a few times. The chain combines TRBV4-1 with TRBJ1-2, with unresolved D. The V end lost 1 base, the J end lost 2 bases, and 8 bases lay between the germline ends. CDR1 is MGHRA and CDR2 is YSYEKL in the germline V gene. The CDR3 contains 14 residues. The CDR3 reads CASSQGRPNYGYTF. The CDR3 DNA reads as TGCGCCAGCAGCCAAGGGAGACCGAACTATGGCTACACCTTC.

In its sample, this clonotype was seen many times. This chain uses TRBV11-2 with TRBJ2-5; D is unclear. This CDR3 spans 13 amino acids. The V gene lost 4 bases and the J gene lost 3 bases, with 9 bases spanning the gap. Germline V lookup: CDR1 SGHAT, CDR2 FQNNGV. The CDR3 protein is CASSYGQEETQYF. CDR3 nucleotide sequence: TGTGCCAGCAGCTACGGGCAGGAAGAGACCCAGTACTTC. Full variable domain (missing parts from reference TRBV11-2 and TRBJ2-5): EAGVAQSPRYKIIEKRQSVAFWCNPISGHATLYWYQQILGQGPKLLIQFQNNGVVDDSQLPKDRFSAERLKGVDSTLKIQPAKLEDSAVYLCASSYGQEETQYFGPGTRLLVL.